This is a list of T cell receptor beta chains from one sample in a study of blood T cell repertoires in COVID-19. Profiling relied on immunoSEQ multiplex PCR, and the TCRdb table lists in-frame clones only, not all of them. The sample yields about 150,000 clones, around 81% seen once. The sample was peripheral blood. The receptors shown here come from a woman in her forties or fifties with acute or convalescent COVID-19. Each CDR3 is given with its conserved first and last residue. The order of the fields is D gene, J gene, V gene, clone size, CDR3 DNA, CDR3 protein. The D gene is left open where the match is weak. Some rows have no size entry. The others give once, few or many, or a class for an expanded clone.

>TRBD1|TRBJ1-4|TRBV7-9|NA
TGTGCCAGCAGCCGACAAACAGGGGCAACTAATGAAAAACTGTTTTTT
CASSRQTGATNEKLFF
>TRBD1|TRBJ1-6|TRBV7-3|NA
TGTGCCAGCAGCTCCACAGGGGCTAATTCACCCCTCCACTTT
CASSSTGANSPLHF
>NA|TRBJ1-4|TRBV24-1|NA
TGTGCCACCATTTACGCCTCACAGGCAGGCGAAAAACTGTTTTTT
CATIYASQAGEKLFF
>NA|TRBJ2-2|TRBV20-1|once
TGCAGTGCTAGTAATACACACCAATCGAACACCGGGGAGCTGTTTTTT
CSASNTHQSNTGELFF
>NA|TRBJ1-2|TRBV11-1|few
TGTGCCAGCAGCCCAAGCGGACAGCTCATAAACTATGGCTACACCTTC
CASSPSGQLINYGYTF
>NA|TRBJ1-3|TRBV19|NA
TGTGCTACTTCCACCACAGGATTTTCGGGAAACACCATATATTTT
CATSTTGFSGNTIYF
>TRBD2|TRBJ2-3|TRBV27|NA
TGTGCCAGCAGTCCTGGACTAGTAGCGGATACGCAGTATTTT
CASSPGLVADTQYF
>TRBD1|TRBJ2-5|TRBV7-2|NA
TGTGCCAGCAGCCCGACAGGGCCAGAGACCCAGTACTTC
CASSPTGPETQYF
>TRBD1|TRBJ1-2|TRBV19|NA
TGTGCCAGTAGTATCCTGGGACAGTGGTTGGTCTATGGCTACACCTTC
CASSILGQWLVYGYTF
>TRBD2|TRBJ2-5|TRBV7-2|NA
TGTGCCAGCAGCAAACCGGGGGGGCCCTGGGAGACCCAGTACTTC
CASSKPGGPWETQYF
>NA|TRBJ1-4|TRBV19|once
TGTGCCAGTACTAATAGTATATCTGTCACCCTAGGGGGACTGTTTTTT
CASTNSISVTLGGLFF
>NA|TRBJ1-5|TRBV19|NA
TGTGCCAGCGGGCGGGGGTACGGTTCGCCCCAGCATTTT
CASGRGYGSPQHF
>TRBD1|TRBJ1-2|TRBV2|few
TGTGCCAGCAGGGAAGACAGGGACTATGGCTACACCTTC
CASREDRDYGYTF
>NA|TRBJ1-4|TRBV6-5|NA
TGTGCCAGCGCCTCGGGGGCAACTAATGAAAAACTGTTTTTT
CASASGATNEKLFF
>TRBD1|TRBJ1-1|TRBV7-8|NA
TGTGCCAGCAGCTTCAGACAGGGGGCTAACACTGAAGCTTTCTTT
CASSFRQGANTEAFF
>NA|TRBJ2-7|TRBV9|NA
TGTGCCAGCAGCCCTAGACAGTCCTCGTTGGACGAGCAGTACTTC
CASSPRQSSLDEQYF
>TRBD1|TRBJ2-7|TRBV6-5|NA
TGTGCCAGCCGACAGGGGATAAGCTACGAGCAGTACTTC
CASRQGISYEQYF
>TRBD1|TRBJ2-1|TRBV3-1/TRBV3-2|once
TGTGCCAGCAGCCAAGATACAGGGGAAGACTACAATGAGCAGTTCTTC
CASSQDTGEDYNEQFF
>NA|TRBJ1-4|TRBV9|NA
TGTGCCAGCAGCGCTGGGACACCCACTAATGAAAAACTGTTTTTT
CASSAGTPTNEKLFF
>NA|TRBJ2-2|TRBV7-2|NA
TGTGCCAGCAGCCCAAGCTCTAGAGGCTCGAACACCGGGGAGCTGTTTTTT
CASSPSSRGSNTGELFF
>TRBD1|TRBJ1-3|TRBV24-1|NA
TGTGCCACCAGTGATAAGAGCGGGGACAGGGGAAACACCATATATTTT
CATSDKSGDRGNTIYF
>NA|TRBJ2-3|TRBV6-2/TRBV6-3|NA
TGTGCCAGCAGTTACCCCCTCCGGGGAGGAGATACGCAGTATTTT
CASSYPLRGGDTQYF
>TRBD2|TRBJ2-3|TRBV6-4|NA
TGTGCCAGCAGTACTACTAGCGGGGGCACAGATACGCAGTATTTT
CASSTTSGGTDTQYF
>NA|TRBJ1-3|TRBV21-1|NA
TGTGCCAGCAGCAAAGCCCACCACGAACTCTGTCCCTCTGGAAACACCATATATTTT
CASSKAHHELCPSGNTIYF
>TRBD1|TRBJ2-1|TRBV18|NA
TGTGCCAGCTCACCATCCCAGGGGGCCTACAATGAGCAGTTCTTC
CASSPSQGAYNEQFF
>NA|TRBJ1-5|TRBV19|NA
TGTGCCAGTAGGGCCAATGCTTGGCCCCAGCATTTT
CASRANAWPQHF
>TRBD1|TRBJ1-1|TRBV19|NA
TGTGCCAGTAGTCGAAAGACAGGGGGTAGCACTGAAGCTTTCTTT
CASSRKTGGSTEAFF